This record concerns one T cell receptor (beta chain) sequence. This clonotype was observed a handful of times. Its antigen has not been determined. No base quality values were provided; no much bigger clone lies one nucleotide off. From V the trimming removes 4 bases and from J it removes 5 bases, while the gene matches leave 6 bases of the junction unaccounted for. The germline V gene sets CDR1 to SGDLS and CDR2 to YYNGEE. The CDR3 covers 14 residues, taking in both the cysteine and the phenylalanine. The kept DNA is CDR3 alone, 42 bases in frame from the first base. The data are from a study of CD8 T cells in Susac syndrome (dated by TCRdb to the late 2010s). Some background on the complete study: Of the Susac syndrome patients who were sequenced, about 6 had clinically active disease and eight were in clinical remission. At the time of blood withdrawal, Susac syndrome patients were either therapy-naive, taking corticosteroids (with some also receiving IVIg), or on IVIg alone. Repertoire sequencing was used to test whether CD8+ T cell activation and differentiation in Susac syndrome was antigen driven.

High-throughput TCR beta sequencing profiled peripheral blood CD8+ and CD4+ T cells from healthy donors, Susac syndrome patients and multiple sclerosis patients. The Susac syndrome patients fulfilled recently defined diagnostic criteria for definite or probable disease. CD8+ TEMRA cells were enriched by FACS, while bulk CD8+ and CD4+ T cells were purified by magnetic negative isolation. Blood was drawn into EDTA tubes, processed within 24 hours, and PBMCs were isolated by density gradient centrifugation. PBMCs intended for TCR sequencing were frozen in liquid nitrogen and were later thawed in a 37 degrees C water bath. A purity of at least 90% was achieved for sorted or isolated CD4+, CD8+ and CD8+ TEMRA cells. RNA was extracted using the RNeasy kit, and about 0.45 to 1 ug of the RNA was reverse transcribed with random hexamers. The immunoSEQ multiplex PCR assay, which covers 54 Vbeta and 13 Jbeta segments, was used to amplify TCR beta CDR3 regions. Bias from PCR amplification was corrected by using a synthetic template baseline for primer optimization and for computational correction. Per the original workflow: Reads were annotated to V, D and J genes per IMGT and analyzed with immunoSEQ Analyzer, keeping only productive sequences. To calculate clonality, Shannon entropy was normalized by log2 of the number of productive unique sequences and then subtracted from one. Public and private clones were assessed among the 100 most prevalent clones of each patient and control. Susac-specific clones were defined as absent from healthy and MS cohorts, roughly 1,100 published viral clones and other ImmuneACCESS disease sequences. TCRdb took the public reads, trimmed them with fastp at Q25, ran MiXCR for clone calling and kept in-frame beta chains. Duplicate CDR3 protein sequences are folded into a single record with the most common DNA and genes. These V and J calls rely on TCRdb rather than the paper's analysis. The sample yields roughly 200,000 distinct CDR3 sequences; 90% to 95% were counted once. The top ten clonotypes cover roughly 0.12% of the sample.

Broader findings and caveats from the paper: In patients with Susac syndrome, the CD4+ T cell repertoire showed no detectable clonal expansion. The TCR sequencing and HLA analysis was acknowledged to have included a relatively small number of individuals.

The sample comprised CD4+ T cells from PBMCs. The sequence is built from TRBV9 and TRBJ2-5; the junction holds 9 bases that match TRBD1. The origin of this receptor is a human donor with Susac syndrome. The DNA reads as follows: TGTGCCAGCAGCTTACAGGGGGCAGGGGAGACCCAGTACTTC. It is translated as CASSLQGAGETQYF.